The present TCR beta chain was sequenced within a study of blood T cell repertoires in COVID-19. Across the whole study: The cDNA or gDNA used as material had been derived from T cells, B-cell-depleted T cells, or PBMCs.

Patients of the Seattle cohort, enrolled during active infection, were followed longitudinally. In the authors' methods: Reference gene primers were amplified, and this amplification served to estimate nucleated cell counts. Repertoires were generated with immunoSEQ multiplex PCR, while TCRdb's copy carries only in-frame clones and drops some. That table supplies the V and J calls and clone size; D and trimming were determined from the DNA. The sample has 200,000 to 250,000 clones; roughly 80% are singletons. V gave up 3 bases and J gave up 0 bases, with 11 bases separating them. The CDR3 sequence is 15 residues long. CDR1 is GTSNPN, CDR2 SVGIG, per germline (reference sequence).

V gene TRBV30 combines with J gene TRBJ1-4; D is unclear. This receptor was identified in a woman of 80 years or more with COVID-19, enrolled during active disease. Material: peripheral blood. The CDR3 DNA sequence: TGTGCCTGGAGGGCTGCTGTCGCAACTAATGAAAAACTGTTTTTT. Translating it yields CAWRAAVATNEKLFF.